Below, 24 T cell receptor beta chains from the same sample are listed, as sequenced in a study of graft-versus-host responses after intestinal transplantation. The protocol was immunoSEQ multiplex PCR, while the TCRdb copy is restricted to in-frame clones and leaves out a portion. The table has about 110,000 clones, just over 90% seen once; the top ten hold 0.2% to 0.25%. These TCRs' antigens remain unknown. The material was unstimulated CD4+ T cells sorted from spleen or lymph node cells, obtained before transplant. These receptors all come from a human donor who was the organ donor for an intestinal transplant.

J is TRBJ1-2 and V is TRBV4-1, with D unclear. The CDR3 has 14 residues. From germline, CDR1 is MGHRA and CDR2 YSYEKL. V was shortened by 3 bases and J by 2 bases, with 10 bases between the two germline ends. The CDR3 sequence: CASSQGSRNYGYTF. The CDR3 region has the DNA TGCGCCAGCAGCCAGGGCAGCAGAAACTATGGCTACACCTTC.

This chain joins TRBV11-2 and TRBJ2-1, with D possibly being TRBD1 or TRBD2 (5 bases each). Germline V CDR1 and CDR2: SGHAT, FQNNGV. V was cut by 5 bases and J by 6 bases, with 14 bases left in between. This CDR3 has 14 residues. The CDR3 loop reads CASSPKTGTNEQFF. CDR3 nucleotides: TGTGCCAGCAGCCCGAAGACTGGGACCAATGAGCAGTTCTTC. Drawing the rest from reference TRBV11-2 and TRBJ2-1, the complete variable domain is EAGVAQSPRYKIIEKRQSVAFWCNPISGHATLYWYQQILGQGPKLLIQFQNNGVVDDSQLPKDRFSAERLKGVDSTLKIQPAKLEDSAVYLCASSPKTGTNEQFFGPGTRLTVL.

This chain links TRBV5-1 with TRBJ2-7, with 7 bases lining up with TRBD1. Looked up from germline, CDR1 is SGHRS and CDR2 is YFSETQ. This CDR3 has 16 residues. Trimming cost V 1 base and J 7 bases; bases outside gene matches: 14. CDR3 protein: CASSLSTDRNPREQYF. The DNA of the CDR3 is TGCGCCAGCAGCTTGTCGACGGACAGGAACCCTAGAGAGCAGTACTTC.

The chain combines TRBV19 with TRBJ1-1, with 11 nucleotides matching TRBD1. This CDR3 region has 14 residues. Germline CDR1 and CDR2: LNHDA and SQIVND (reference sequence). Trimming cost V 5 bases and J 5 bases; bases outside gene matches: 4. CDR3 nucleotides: TGTGCCAGTAGTGGACAGGGGGCAGGGACTGAAGCTTTCTTT. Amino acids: CASSGQGAGTEAFF.

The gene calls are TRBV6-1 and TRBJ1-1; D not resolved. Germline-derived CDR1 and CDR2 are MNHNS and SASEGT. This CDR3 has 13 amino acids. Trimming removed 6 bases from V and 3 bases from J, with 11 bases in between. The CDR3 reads CASRIMEDTEAFF. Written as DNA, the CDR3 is TGTGCCAGCAGAATAATGGAGGACACTGAAGCTTTCTTT.

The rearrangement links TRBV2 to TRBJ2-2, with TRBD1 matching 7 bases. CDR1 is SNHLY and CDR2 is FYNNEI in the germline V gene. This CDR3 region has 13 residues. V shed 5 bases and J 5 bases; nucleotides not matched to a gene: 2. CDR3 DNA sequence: TGTGCCAGCAGTCGACAGGGAACCGGGGAGCTGTTTTTT. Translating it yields CASSRQGTGELFF.

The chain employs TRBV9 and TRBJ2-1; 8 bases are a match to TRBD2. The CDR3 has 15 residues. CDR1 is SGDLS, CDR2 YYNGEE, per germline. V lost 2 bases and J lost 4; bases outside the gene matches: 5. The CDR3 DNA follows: TGTGCCAGCAGCGTTAGCGGGGACTTGTACAATGAGCAGTTCTTC. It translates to CASSVSGDLYNEQFF.

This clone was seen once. CDR3 protein: CSAGLNSPLHF. Here the CDR3 DNA reads TGCAGTGCTGGGCTGAATTCACCCCTCCACTTT. This rearrangement joins TRBV20-1 to TRBJ1-6; D unclear. In germline, CDR1 is DFQATT, CDR2 SNEGSKA (reference sequence). This CDR3 spans 11 amino acids. V lost 5 bases, J lost 7 bases, and 6 bases lay in between.

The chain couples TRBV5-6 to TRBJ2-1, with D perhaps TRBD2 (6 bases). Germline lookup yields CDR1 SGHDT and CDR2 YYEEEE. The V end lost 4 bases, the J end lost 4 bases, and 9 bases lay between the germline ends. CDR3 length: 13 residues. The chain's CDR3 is CASSGTFYNEQFF. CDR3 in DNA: TGTGCCAGCAGCGGGACTTTTTACAATGAGCAGTTCTTC.

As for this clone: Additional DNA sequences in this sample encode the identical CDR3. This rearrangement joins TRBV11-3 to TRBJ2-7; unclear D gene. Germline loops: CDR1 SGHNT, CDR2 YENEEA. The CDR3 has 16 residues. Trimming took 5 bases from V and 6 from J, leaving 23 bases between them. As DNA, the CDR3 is TGTGCCAGCAGCCTCTCAGGCCCCCCGGCTACTGTCGAGCAGTACTTC. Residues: CASSLSGPPATVEQYF.

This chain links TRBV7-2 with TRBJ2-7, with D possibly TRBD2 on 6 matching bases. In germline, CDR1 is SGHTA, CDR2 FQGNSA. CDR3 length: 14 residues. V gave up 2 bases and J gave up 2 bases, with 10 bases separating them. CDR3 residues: CASSLNGGAYEQYF. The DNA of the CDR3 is TGTGCCAGCAGCTTAAACGGAGGGGCCTACGAGCAGTACTTC. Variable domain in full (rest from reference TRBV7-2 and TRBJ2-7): GAGVSQSPSNKVTEKGKDVELRCDPISGHTALYWYRQSLGQGLEFLIYFQGNSAPDKSGLPSDRFSAERTGGSVSTLTIQRTQQEDSAVYLCASSLNGGAYEQYFGPGTRLTVT.

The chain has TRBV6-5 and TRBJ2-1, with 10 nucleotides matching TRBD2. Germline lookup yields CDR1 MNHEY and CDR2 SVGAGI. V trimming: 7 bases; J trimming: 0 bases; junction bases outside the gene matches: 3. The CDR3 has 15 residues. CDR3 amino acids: CASIRTSGSYNEQFF. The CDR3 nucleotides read TGTGCCAGCATCAGGACTAGCGGCTCCTACAATGAGCAGTTCTTC.

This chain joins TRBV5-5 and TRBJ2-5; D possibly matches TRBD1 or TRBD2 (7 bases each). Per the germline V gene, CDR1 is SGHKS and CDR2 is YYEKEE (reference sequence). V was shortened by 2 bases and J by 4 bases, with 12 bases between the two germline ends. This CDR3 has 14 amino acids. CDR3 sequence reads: CASSFTGEGETQYF. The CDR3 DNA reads TGTGCCAGCAGCTTTACAGGGGAGGGAGAGACCCAGTACTTC.

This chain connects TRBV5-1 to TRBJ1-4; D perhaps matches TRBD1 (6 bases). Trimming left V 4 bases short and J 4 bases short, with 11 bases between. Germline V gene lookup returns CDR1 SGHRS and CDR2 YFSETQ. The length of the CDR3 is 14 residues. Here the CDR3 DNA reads TGCGCCAGCAGCCTAGCAGGGGTTAATGAAAAACTGTTTTTT. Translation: CASSLAGVNEKLFF. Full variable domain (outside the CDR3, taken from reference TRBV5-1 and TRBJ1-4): KAGVTQTPRYLIKTRGQQVTLSCSPISGHRSVSWYQQTPGQGLQFLFEYFSETQRNKGNFPGRFSGRQFSNSRSEMNVSTLELGDSALYLCASSLAGVNEKLFFGSGTQLSVL.

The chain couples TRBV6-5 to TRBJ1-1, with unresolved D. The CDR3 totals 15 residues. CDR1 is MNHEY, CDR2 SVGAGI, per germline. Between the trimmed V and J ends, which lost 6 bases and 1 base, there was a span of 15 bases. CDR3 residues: CASSPKRPRNTEAFF. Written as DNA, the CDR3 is TGTGCCAGCAGCCCGAAACGGCCCCGGAACACTGAAGCTTTCTTT.

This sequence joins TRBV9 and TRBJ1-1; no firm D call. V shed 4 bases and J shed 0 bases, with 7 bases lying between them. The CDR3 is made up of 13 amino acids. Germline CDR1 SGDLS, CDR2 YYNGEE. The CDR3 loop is CASSLQVNTEAFF. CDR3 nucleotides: TGTGCCAGCAGCTTACAAGTGAACACTGAAGCTTTCTTT.

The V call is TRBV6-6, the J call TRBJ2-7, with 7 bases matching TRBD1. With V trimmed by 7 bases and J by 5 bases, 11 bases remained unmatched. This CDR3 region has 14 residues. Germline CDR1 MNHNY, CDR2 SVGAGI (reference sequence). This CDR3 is CASKGASNTNEQYF. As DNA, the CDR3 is TGTGCCAGCAAGGGGGCTAGTAATACTAACGAGCAGTACTTC.

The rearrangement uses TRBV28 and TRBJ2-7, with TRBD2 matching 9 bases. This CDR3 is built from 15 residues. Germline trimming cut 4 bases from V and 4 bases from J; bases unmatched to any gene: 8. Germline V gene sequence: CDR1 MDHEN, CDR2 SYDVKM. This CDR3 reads CASSSPGLAPYEQYF. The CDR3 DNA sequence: TGTGCCAGCAGTTCACCGGGACTAGCACCGTACGAGCAGTACTTC.

The CDR3 sequence: CASSHAGGSYEQYF. CDR3 in DNA: TGTGCCAGCAGCCACGCAGGGGGCTCCTACGAGCAGTACTTC. V gene TRBV14 combines with J gene TRBJ2-7; TRBD1 matches 7 bases. V was clipped by 3 bases and J by 0 bases; unmatched bases: 2. CDR1 and CDR2 (germline): SGHDN, FVKESK. The CDR3 extends over 14 amino acids.

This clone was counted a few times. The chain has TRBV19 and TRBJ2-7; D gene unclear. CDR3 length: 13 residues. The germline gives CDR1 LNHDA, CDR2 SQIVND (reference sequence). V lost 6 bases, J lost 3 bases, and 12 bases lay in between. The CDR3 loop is CASSLDLFYEQYF. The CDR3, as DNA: TGTGCCAGTAGCCTGGATTTATTCTACGAGCAGTACTTC.

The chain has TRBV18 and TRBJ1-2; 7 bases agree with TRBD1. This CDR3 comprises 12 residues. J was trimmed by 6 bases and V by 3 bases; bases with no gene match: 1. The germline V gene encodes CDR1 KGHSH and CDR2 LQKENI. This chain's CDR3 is CASSPGTDGYTF. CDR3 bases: TGTGCCAGCTCACCCGGGACAGATGGCTACACCTTC.

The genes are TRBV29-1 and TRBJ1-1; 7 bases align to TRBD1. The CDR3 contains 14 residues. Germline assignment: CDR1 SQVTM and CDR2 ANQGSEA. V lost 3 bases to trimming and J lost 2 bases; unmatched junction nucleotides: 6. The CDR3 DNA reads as TGCAGCGTTGACTCCGGGACAGCCAACACTGAAGCTTTCTTT. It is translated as CSVDSGTANTEAFF.

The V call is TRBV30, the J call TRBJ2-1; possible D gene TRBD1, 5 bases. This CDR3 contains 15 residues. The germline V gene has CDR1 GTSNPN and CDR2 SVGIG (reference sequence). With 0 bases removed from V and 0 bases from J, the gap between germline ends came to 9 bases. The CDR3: CAWSVGRDSYNEQFF. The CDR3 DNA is TGTGCCTGGAGTGTAGGCAGGGACTCCTACAATGAGCAGTTCTTC.

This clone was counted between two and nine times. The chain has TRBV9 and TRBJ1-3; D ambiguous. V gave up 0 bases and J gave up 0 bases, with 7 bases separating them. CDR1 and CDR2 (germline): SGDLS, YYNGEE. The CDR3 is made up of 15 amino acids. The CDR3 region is CASSVGPTSGNTIYF. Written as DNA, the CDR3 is TGTGCCAGCAGCGTAGGTCCAACCTCTGGAAACACCATATATTTT.